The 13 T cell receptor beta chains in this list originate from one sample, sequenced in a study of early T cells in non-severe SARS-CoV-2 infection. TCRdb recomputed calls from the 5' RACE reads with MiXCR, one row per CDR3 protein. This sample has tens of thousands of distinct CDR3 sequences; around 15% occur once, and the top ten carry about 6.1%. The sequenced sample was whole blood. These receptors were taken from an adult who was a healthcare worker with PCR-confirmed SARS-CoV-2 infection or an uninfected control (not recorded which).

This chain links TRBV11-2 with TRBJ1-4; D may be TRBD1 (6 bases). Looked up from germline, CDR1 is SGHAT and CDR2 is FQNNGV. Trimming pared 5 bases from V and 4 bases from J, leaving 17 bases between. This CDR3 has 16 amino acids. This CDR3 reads CASSPFRGRVNEKLFF. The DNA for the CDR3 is TGTGCCAGCAGCCCTTTCAGGGGCAGGGTTAATGAAAAACTGTTTTTT.

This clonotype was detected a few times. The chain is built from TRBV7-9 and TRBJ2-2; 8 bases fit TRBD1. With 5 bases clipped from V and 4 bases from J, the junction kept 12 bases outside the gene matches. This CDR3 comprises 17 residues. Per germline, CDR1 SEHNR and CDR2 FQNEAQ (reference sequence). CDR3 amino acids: CASSPYGTGGRTGELFF. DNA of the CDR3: TGTGCCAGCAGCCCATACGGGACAGGCGGTCGCACCGGGGAGCTGTTTTTT.

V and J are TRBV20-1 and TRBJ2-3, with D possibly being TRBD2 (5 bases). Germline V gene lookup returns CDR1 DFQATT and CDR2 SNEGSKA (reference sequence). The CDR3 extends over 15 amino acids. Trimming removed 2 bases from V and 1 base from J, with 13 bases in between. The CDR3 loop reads CSARPPLGGTDTQYF. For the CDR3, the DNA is TGCAGTGCTAGACCCCCCTTGGGAGGCACAGATACGCAGTATTTT.

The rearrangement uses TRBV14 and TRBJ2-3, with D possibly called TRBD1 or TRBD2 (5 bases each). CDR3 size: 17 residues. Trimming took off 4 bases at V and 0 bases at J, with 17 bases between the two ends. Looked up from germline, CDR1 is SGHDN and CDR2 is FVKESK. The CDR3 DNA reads TGTGCCAGCAGCCGGCTGGGGACGGACCTAAGCACAGATACGCAGTATTTT. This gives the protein CASSRLGTDLSTDTQYF.

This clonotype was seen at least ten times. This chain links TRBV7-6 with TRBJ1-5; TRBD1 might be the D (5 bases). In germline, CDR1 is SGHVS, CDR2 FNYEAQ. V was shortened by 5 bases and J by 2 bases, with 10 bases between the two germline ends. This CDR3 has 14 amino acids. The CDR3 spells CASSEMGGNQPQHF. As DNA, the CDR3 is TGTGCCAGCAGCGAGATGGGGGGCAATCAGCCCCAGCATTTT.

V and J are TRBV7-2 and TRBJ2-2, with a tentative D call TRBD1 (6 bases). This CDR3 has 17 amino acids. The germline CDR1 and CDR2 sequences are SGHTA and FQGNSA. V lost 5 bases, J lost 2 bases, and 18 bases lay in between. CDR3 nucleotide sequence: TGTGCCAGCAGCCCCCAACCCCCAGGGGCCAACACCGGGGAGCTGTTTTTT. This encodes CASSPQPPGANTGELFF.

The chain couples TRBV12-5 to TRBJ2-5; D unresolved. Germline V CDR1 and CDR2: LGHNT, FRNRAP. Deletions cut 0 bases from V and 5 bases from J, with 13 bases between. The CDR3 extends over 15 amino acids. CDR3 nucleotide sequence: TGTGCTAGTGGTTTGGTTGGGGTCGCCGTGGAGACCCAGTACTTC. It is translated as CASGLVGVAVETQYF.

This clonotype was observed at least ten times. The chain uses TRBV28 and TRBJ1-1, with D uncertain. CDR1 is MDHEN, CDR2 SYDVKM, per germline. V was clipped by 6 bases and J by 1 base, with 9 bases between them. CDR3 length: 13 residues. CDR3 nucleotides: TGTGCCAGCAGCTTACTCCCGAACACTGAAGCTTTCTTT. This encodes CASSLLPNTEAFF.

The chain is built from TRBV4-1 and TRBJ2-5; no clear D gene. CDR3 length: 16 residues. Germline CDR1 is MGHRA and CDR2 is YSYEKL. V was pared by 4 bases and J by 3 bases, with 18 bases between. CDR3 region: CASSPLGGSPKETQYF. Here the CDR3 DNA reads TGCGCCAGCAGCCCCCTCGGCGGTAGTCCCAAAGAGACCCAGTACTTC.

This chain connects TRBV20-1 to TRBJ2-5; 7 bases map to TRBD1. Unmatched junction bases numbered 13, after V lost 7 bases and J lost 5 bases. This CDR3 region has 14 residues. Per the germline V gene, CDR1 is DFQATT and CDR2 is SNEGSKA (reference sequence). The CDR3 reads CSGATGLAVETQYF. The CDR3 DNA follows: TGCAGTGGGGCGACAGGGCTAGCCGTGGAGACCCAGTACTTC.

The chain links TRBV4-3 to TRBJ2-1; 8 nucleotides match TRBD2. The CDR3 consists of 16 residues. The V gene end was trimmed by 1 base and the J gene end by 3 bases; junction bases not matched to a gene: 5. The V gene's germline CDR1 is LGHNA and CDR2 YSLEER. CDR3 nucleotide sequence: TGCGCCAGCAGCCAAGGAGGGGCGGGGGGCTACAATGAGCAGTTCTTC. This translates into CASSQGGAGGYNEQFF.

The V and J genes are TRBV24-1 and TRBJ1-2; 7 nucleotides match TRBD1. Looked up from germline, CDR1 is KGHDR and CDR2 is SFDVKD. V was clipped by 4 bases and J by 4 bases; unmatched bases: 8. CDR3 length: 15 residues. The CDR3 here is CATSEGDSRGYGYTF. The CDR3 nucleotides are TGTGCCACCAGTGAAGGGGACAGCAGGGGCTATGGCTACACCTTC.

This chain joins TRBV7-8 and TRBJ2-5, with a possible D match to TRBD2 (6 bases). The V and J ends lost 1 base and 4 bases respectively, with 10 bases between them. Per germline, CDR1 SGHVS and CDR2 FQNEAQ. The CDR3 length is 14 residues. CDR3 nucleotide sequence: TGTGCCAGCAGCTTAGGGACTACCGGAGAGACCCAGTACTTC. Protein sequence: CASSLGTTGETQYF.